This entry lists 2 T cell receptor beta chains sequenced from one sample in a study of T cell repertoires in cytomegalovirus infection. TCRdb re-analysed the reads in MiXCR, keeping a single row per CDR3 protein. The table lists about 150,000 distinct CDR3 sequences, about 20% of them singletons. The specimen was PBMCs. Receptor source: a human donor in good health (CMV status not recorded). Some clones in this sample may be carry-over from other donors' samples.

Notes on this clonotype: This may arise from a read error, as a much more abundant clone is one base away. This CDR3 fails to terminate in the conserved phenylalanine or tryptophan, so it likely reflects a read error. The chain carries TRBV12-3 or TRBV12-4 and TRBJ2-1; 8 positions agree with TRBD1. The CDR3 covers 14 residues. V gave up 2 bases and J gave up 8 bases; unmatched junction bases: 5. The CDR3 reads CASSLYQGADEQFL. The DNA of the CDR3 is TGTGCCAGCAGTTTATATCAGGGGGCGGATGAGCAGTTCCTC.

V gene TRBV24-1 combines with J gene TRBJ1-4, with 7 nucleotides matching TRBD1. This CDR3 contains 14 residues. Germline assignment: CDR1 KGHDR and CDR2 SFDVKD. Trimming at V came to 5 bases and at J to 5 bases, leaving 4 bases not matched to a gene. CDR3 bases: TGTGCCACCAGTGGACAGGGATCGAATGAAAAACTGTTTTTT. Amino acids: CATSGQGSNEKLFF.